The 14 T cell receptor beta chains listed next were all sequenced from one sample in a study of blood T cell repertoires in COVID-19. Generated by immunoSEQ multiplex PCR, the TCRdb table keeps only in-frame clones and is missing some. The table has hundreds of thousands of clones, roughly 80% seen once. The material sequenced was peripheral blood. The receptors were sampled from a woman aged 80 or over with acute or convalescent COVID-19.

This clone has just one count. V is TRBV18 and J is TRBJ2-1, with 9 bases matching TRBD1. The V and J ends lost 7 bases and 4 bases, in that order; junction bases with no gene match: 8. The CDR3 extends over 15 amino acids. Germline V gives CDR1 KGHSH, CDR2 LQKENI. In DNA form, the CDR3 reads TGTGCCAGCTTAAACCGGGACAGGGTGTACAATGAGCAGTTCTTC. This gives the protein CASLNRDRVYNEQFF.

The CDR3 DNA sequence: TGTGCCTGGAGAGTCCCCGGGACAGCGATAACTAATGAAAAACTGTTTTTT. Protein: CAWRVPGTAITNEKLFF. The chain combines TRBV30 with TRBJ1-4, with 7 bases fitting TRBD1. Trimming removed 3 bases from V and 1 base from J; junction bases left unmatched: 11. The CDR3 is 17 residues long. Germline-derived CDR1 and CDR2 are GTSNPN and SVGIG (reference sequence).

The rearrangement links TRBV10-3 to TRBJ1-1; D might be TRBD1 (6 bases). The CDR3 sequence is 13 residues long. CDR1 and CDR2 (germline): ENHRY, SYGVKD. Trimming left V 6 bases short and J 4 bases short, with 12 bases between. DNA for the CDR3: TGTGCCATCAGCCGCGCAGGGGCCACTGAAGCTTTCTTT. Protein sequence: CAISRAGATEAFF.

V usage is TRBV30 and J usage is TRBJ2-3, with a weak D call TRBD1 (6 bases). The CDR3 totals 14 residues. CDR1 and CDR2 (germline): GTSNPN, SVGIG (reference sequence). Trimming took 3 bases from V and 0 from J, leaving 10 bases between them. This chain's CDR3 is CAWRPTGSTDTQYF. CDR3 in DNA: TGTGCCTGGAGGCCTACAGGGAGCACAGATACGCAGTATTTT. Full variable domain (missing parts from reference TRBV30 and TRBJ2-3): SQTIHQWPATLVQPVGSPLSLECTVEGTSNPNLYWYRQAAGRGLQLLFYSVGIGQISSEVPQNLSASRPQDRQFILSSKKLLLSDSGFYLCAWRPTGSTDTQYFGPGTRLTVL.

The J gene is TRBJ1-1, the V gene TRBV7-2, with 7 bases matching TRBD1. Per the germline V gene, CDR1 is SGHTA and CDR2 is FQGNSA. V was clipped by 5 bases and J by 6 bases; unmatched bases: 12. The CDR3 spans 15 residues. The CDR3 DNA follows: TGTGCCAGCAGCCAGCGACAGGGAAGAACTTCTGAAGCTTTCTTT. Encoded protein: CASSQRQGRTSEAFF.

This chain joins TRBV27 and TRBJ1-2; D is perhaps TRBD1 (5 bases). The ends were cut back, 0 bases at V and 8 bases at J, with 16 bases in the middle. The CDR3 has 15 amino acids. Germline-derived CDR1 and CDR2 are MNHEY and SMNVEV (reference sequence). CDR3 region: CASSLSPTGPRGYTF. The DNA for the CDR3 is TGTGCCAGCAGTTTATCACCAACAGGCCCGAGGGGCTACACCTTC.

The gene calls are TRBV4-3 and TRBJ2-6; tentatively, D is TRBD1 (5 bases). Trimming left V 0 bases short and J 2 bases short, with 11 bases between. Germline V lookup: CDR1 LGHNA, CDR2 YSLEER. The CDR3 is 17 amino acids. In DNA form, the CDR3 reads TGCGCCAGCAGCCAAGATCGACAGCCTACTGGGGCCAACGTCCTGACTTTC. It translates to CASSQDRQPTGANVLTF.

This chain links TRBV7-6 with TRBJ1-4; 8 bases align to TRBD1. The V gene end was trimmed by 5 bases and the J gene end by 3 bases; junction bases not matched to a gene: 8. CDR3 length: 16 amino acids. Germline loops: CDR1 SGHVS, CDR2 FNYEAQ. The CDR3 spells CASSQDRDLSNEKLFF. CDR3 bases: TGTGCCAGCAGCCAGGACAGGGATCTTTCTAATGAAAAACTGTTTTTT.

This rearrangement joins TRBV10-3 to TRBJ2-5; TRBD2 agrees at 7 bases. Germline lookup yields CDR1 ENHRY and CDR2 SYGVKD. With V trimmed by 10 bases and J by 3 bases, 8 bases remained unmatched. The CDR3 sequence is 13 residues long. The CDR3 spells CATVAGGEETQYF. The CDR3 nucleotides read TGTGCCACCGTAGCGGGTGGGGAAGAGACCCAGTACTTC.

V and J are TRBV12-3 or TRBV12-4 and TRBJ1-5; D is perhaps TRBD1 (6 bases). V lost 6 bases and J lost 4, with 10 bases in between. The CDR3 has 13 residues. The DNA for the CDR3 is TGTGCCAGCAGGCCCACAGGGAATCAGCCCCAGCATTTT. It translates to CASRPTGNQPQHF.

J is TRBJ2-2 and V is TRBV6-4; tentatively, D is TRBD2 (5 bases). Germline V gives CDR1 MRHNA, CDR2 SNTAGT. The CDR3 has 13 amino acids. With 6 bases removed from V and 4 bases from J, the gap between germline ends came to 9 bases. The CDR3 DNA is TGTGCCAGCAGCGGTCGGGGCACCGGGGAGCTGTTTTTT. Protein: CASSGRGTGELFF.

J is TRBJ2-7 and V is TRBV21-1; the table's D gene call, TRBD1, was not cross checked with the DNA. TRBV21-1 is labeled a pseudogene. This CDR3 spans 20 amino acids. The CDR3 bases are TGTGCCAGCAGCTCGCACCCGGGACAGGGATTTCACCCACTAAGTTACGAGCAGTACTTC. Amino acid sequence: CASSSHPGQGFHPLSYEQYF.

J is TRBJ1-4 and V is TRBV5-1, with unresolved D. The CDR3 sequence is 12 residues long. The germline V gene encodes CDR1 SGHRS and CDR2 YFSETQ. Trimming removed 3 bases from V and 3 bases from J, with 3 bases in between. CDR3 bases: TGCGCCAGCAGCTCCTCTAATGAAAAACTGTTTTTT. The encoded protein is CASSSSNEKLFF.

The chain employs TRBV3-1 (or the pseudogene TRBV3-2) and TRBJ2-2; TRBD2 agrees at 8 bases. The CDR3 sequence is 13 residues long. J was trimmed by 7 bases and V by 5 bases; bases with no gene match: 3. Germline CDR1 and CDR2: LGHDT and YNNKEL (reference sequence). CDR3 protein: CASSSSGGGELFF. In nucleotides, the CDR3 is TGTGCCAGCAGCTCAAGCGGGGGCGGGGAGCTGTTTTTT.